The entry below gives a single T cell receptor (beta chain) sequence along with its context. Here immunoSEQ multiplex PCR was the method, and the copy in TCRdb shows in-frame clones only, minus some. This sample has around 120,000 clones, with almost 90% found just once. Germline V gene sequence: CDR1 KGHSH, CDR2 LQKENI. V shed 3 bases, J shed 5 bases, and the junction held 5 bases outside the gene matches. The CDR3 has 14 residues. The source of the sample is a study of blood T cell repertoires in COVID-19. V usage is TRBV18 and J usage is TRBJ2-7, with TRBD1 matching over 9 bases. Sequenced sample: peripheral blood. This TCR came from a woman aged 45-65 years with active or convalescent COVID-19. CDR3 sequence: CASSPRTGADEQYF. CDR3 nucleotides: TGTGCCAGCTCACCGCGGACAGGGGCAGACGAGCAGTACTTC.